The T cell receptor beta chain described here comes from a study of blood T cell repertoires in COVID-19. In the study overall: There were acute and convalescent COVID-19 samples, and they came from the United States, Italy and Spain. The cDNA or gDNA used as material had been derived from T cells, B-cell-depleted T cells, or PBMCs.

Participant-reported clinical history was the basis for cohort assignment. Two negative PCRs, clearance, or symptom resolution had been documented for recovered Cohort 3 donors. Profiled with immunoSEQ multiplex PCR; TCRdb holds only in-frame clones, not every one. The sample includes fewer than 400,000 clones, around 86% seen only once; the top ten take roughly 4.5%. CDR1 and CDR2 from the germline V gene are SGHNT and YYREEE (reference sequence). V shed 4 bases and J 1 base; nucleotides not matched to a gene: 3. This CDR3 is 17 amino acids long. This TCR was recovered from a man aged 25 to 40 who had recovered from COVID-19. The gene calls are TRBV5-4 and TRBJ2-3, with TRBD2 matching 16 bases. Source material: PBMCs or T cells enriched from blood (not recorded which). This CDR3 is CASSMGTSGRGTDTQYF. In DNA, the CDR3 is TGTGCCAGCAGCATGGGGACTAGCGGGAGGGGCACAGATACGCAGTATTTT.